This T cell receptor beta chain was captured by sequencing in a study of T cells in Graves' hyperthyroidism and ophthalmopathy. RNA transcripts provided the source from which TCR beta CDR3 regions were amplified. Primed by the HTBI set, a first-round RT-PCR was run on the TCR CDR3. Via MiXCR, TCRdb re-called the multiplex PCR reads, giving one row per CDR3 protein. The sample carries 350,000 to 400,000 distinct CDR3 sequences, about 20% recorded once. The sequence was obtained from a woman aged 18-29 years with Graves' hyperthyroidism. Source material: blood.

Written as DNA, the CDR3 is TGTGCCAGCAGCTTAGCCACCGGGACAGAGGGCTTGGGGCCCCAGCATTTT. Protein product: CASSLATGTEGLGPQHF. The chain employs TRBV11-1 and TRBJ1-5; TRBD1 aligns across 7 bases. Germline trimming cut 0 bases from V and 9 bases from J; bases unmatched to any gene: 14. Germline V gene sequence: CDR1 SGHAT, CDR2 FQDESV (reference sequence). CDR3 length equals 17 residues. Combining the CDR3 with reference TRBV11-1 and TRBJ1-5 gives the whole variable domain EAEVAQSPRYKITEKSQAVAFWCDPISGHATLYWYRQILGQGPELLVQFQDESVVDDSQLPKDRFSAERLKGVDSTLKIQPAELGDSAMYLCASSLATGTEGLGPQHFGDGTRLSIL.